These T cell receptor beta chains were read from a single sample in a study of blood T cell repertoires in COVID-19. Method: immunoSEQ multiplex PCR; TCRdb's copy keeps in-frame clones and lacks some. Of about 190,000 clones listed, 80% to 85% are singletons. The sample consisted of peripheral blood. Every receptor here comes from a human donor in a cohort sampled during active COVID-19. Each CDR3 is given with its conserved first and last residue. The D gene is left open where the match is weak. Clone sizes are given selectively: once, few, many, or a class where the clone is expanded.

j_call,clone_size,v_call,d_call,cdr3_nt,cdr3_aa
TRBJ1-3,NA,TRBV7-8,NA,TGTGCCAGCAGCTTCCGGGGTGGAAACACCATATATTTT,CASSFRGGNTIYF
TRBJ2-3,NA,TRBV7-9,NA,TGTGCCAGCAGCCCCCTTGACTCAGCGGTCACAGATACGCAGTATTTT,CASSPLDSAVTDTQYF
TRBJ2-2,NA,TRBV7-8,NA,TGTGCCAGCAGCTTAGACCCGGGGGGCTCCAACACCGGGGAGCTGTTTTTT,CASSLDPGGSNTGELFF
TRBJ1-1,NA,TRBV25-1,NA,TGTGCCAGCAGTGCCCCGGGTCTGTACGGTGAAGCTTTCTTT,CASSAPGLYGEAFF
TRBJ2-3,NA,TRBV10-2,TRBD2,TGCGCCAGCAATAAGGGCGGGGGGGCAGATACGCAGTATTTT,CASNKGGGADTQYF
TRBJ1-2,NA,TRBV2,NA,TGTGCCAGCAGTGAAGGGGACCTCAGGGGTGTTGGCTACACCTTC,CASSEGDLRGVGYTF
TRBJ1-2,NA,TRBV30,NA,TGTGCCTCTGTAGTGGGCCCTCATAACTATGGCTACACCTTC,CASVVGPHNYGYTF
TRBJ1-6,NA,TRBV19,NA,TGTGCCAGTAGTATGGGCCAGGATTATTCACCCCTCCACTTT,CASSMGQDYSPLHF
TRBJ2-5,NA,TRBV30,NA,TGTGCCTGGAGACCCGGACACCAAAGACAAGAGACCCAGTACTTC,CAWRPGHQRQETQYF
TRBJ2-2,NA,TRBV9,NA,TGTGCCAGCAGCGTAGGAGGCGGGGGCCGGACCGGGGAGCTGTTTTTT,CASSVGGGGRTGELFF
TRBJ1-5,few,TRBV4-1,NA,TGCGCCAGCAGCCAAGCCAACTTCAATCAGCCCCAGCATTTT,CASSQANFNQPQHF
TRBJ1-6,once,TRBV4-2,NA,TGTGCCAGCAGCCAACTTGCGACAGGTCTTTACTCCTATAATTCACCCCTCCACTTT,CASSQLATGLYSYNSPLHF
TRBJ1-1,NA,TRBV5-1,TRBD1,TGCGCCAGCAGCCCCACTTCCGGACAGGTAAACACTGAAGCTTTCTTT,CASSPTSGQVNTEAFF
TRBJ2-3,NA,TRBV11-2,NA,TGTGCCAGCAGCTACCAGGGGGGTTCCCCAGATACGCAGTATTTT,CASSYQGGSPDTQYF
TRBJ2-1,NA,TRBV1,NA,TGCACCAGCAGCCTAAAGGGACAGGGAGGCAATGAGCAGTTCTTC,CTSSLKGQGGNEQFF
TRBJ1-1,NA,TRBV2,NA,TGTGCCAGTAGGAGCGACCTACACACTGAAGCTTTCTTT,CASRSDLHTEAFF
TRBJ1-5,NA,TRBV2,NA,TGTGCCAGCAGCAATTTAGTTGGGCCCCAGCATTTT,CASSNLVGPQHF
TRBJ2-1,NA,TRBV10-2,TRBD2,TGCGCCAGCAGTCTCCGACTAGCGGGGGGGCCGACTGAGCAGTTCTTC,CASSLRLAGGPTEQFF
TRBJ2-7,NA,TRBV2,NA,TGTGCCAGCAGTGAGGGCGGGGCTACTCTCTACGAGCAGTACTTC,CASSEGGATLYEQYF
TRBJ2-5,NA,TRBV5-4,NA,TGTGCCAGCAGCTTGGGGGGAGCCCATCCGTCGGCCCAGTACTTC,CASSLGGAHPSAQYF
TRBJ2-5,many,TRBV5-1,TRBD2,TGCGCCAGCTGCCTCTCCCTAGCGGCTCAAGAGACCCAGTACTTC,CASCLSLAAQETQYF
TRBJ2-3,NA,TRBV5-4,NA,TGTGCCAGCAGCCCGCCCGGGGGACAGCCCACAGATACGCAGTATTTT,CASSPPGGQPTDTQYF
TRBJ1-5,NA,TRBV15,NA,TGTGCCACCAGGCGTCACGGCAATCAGCCCCAGCATTTT,CATRRHGNQPQHF
TRBJ1-5,few,TRBV19,TRBD1,TGTGCCAGTAGTAGACTCGACCAGGGGGCGGCCCAGCATTTT,CASSRLDQGAAQHF
TRBJ1-4,once,TRBV10-3,NA,TGTGCCATCAGTGCTTACAGTGAAAAACTGTTTTTT,CAISAYSEKLFF
TRBJ2-1,once,TRBV7-8,TRBD2,TGTGCCAGCAGCTTAGTGGCGGGAGGGCGCTACATCTTC,CASSLVAGGRYIF
TRBJ2-1,NA,TRBV19,NA,TGTGCCAGTGATAGCGGACTATACAATGAGCAGTTCTTC,CASDSGLYNEQFF
TRBJ2-2,NA,TRBV7-3,NA,TGTGCCAGCAGCCCTATCATCAGGGGGGAGCTGTTTTTT,CASSPIIRGELFF
TRBJ2-2,NA,TRBV5-4,NA,TGTGCCAGCAGCCTTGGCACAGGCGGGGAGCTGTTTTTT,CASSLGTGGELFF
TRBJ2-5,few,TRBV3-1/TRBV3-2,NA,TGTGCCAGCAGCCAAACAGGGTTGGCAGGAACCCAGTACTTC,CASSQTGLAGTQYF
TRBJ2-5,NA,TRBV12-3/TRBV12-4,NA,TGTGCCAGCAGTTTAGGTCTAAAAGAGACCCAGTACTTC,CASSLGLKETQYF
TRBJ2-2,NA,TRBV19,NA,TGTGCCAGTAGTCCAGGTTTGGACACCGGGGAGCTGTTTTTT,CASSPGLDTGELFF
TRBJ1-2,NA,TRBV29-1,TRBD1,TGCAGCAGCGAAGGGACAGCCAATGGCTACACCTTC,CSSEGTANGYTF
TRBJ2-1,once,TRBV11-2,NA,TGTGCCTCAAACCGGTACCCGAACAATGAGCAGTTCTTC,CASNRYPNNEQFF
TRBJ2-7,few,TRBV3-1/TRBV3-2,TRBD1,TGTGCCAGCAGCCCCGGGACAGGGGGAACCTACGAGCAGTACTTC,CASSPGTGGTYEQYF
TRBJ2-1,NA,TRBV13,NA,TGTGCCAGCAGCTCCTCTAGCCGCCGCTCCTACAATGAGCAGTTCTTC,CASSSSSRRSYNEQFF
TRBJ1-5,NA,TRBV19,NA,TGTGCCAGTAGTATATTGCGGGATAGCAATCAGCCCCAGCATTTT,CASSILRDSNQPQHF
TRBJ2-7,NA,TRBV5-1,NA,TGCGCCAGCAGCTTTTTTGCGGGCTCCTACGAGCAGTACTTC,CASSFFAGSYEQYF
TRBJ2-2,NA,TRBV6-5,NA,TGTGCCAGCAGTCTGACATCGACCGGGGAGCTGTTTTTT,CASSLTSTGELFF
TRBJ2-1,NA,TRBV24-1,TRBD1,TGTGCCACCAGCCGGGACAGCTACAATGAGCAGTTCTTC,CATSRDSYNEQFF
TRBJ2-2,NA,TRBV11-1,TRBD1,TGTGCCAGCAGCTGGGACAGGTTGATAGCCGGGGAGCTGTTTTTT,CASSWDRLIAGELFF
TRBJ2-2,few,TRBV11-2,TRBD2,TGTGCCAGCAGCGGAACTAGCGGGAGAAACACCGGGGAGCTGTTTTTT,CASSGTSGRNTGELFF
TRBJ2-5,once,TRBV3-1/TRBV3-2,NA,TGTGCCAGCAGCCATACTATCCGCGGGCCGAGACAAGAGACCCAGTACTTC,CASSHTIRGPRQETQYF
TRBJ1-1,NA,TRBV19,NA,TGTGCCAGTAGTATAGGACAGATGAACACTGAAGCTTTCTTT,CASSIGQMNTEAFF
TRBJ1-1,NA,TRBV6-5,NA,TGTGCCAGCTCCTTCGACATGAACACTGAAGCTTTCTTT,CASSFDMNTEAFF
TRBJ1-1,few,TRBV5-1,NA,TGCGCCAGCAGCGTGCAGGGTTTCACTGAAGCTTTCTTT,CASSVQGFTEAFF
TRBJ1-4,few,TRBV12-3/TRBV12-4,NA,TGTGCCAGCAGTGAAGTCTACGAAAAACTGTTTTTT,CASSEVYEKLFF
TRBJ1-5,NA,TRBV30,NA,TGTGCCTGGACCCCGTACAGGGCGACTCAGCCCCAGCATTTT,CAWTPYRATQPQHF
TRBJ1-2,NA,TRBV6-2/TRBV6-3,NA,TGTGCCAGCAGTTCGGGTGGAGGCTACACCTTC,CASSSGGGYTF
TRBJ1-1,once,TRBV5-6,NA,TGTGCCAGCAAAAATTTCCTTAGTGGTCCGAACACTGAAGCTTTCTTT,CASKNFLSGPNTEAFF
TRBJ1-2,NA,TRBV5-1,NA,TGCGCCAGCAGCCCGGCAGACACCTATGGCTACACCTTC,CASSPADTYGYTF
TRBJ1-3,NA,TRBV3-1/TRBV3-2,NA,TGTGCCAGCAGCCAAGAATCGGCCCGGGGGGTTGACACCATATATTTT,CASSQESARGVDTIYF
TRBJ2-3,NA,TRBV24-1,TRBD1,TGTGCCACCGGACAGGGTGAGCTTACGCAGTATTTT,CATGQGELTQYF
TRBJ2-1,NA,TRBV6-5,TRBD2,TGTGCCAGCAGTTACAAGTTAGCGGGAGTCAATGAGCAGTTCTTC,CASSYKLAGVNEQFF